The subject of this entry is one T cell receptor beta chain. Sequencing was performed with immunoSEQ multiplex PCR; in TCRdb, only in-frame clones are kept and a portion is missing. Of some 2.4 million clones in the sample, under 95% were seen once. With 3 bases removed from V and 9 bases from J, the gap between germline ends came to 24 bases. Germline lookup yields CDR1 LNHDA and CDR2 SQIVND (reference sequence). CDR3 length: 17 amino acids. The source of the sample is a study of shared clonotypes between healthy human individuals. What was sequenced was naive CD4+ T cells from PBMCs. As for subset: CD45RA+ positively selected. The receptor was isolated from a man aged 18 to 29 in good health. Some clones in this sample may be carry-over from other donors' samples. The chain links TRBV19 to TRBJ1-5, with D possibly TRBD1 on 5 matching bases. The CDR3 DNA reads as TGTGCCAGTAGTATTGGGGTAGTCAGGGACGAGAGGCGGCCCCAGCATTTT. Amino acids: CASSIGVVRDERRPQHF.